This entry lists 22 T cell receptor beta chains sequenced from one sample in a study of T cell repertoires in cytomegalovirus infection. MiXCR, run by TCRdb on the reads, gives a single entry per CDR3 protein. Among about 490,000 distinct CDR3 sequences listed, approximately 11% were seen once. The sequencing sample was made of PBMCs. All receptors come from a human donor in good health (CMV status not recorded). Some clones in this sample may be carry-over from other donors' samples.

This clonotype was observed many times. The genes are TRBV14 and TRBJ2-5; D uncertain. V was clipped by 6 bases and J by 5 bases, with 16 bases between them. The CDR3 length is 14 residues. Per germline, CDR1 SGHDN and CDR2 FVKESK. Here the CDR3 reads CASSEIELAETQYF. The CDR3 DNA follows: TGTGCCAGCAGTGAAATCGAGCTTGCCGAGACCCAGTACTTC.

The table lists this clonotype with a few counts. V and J are TRBV19 and TRBJ2-1, with TRBD1 matching 7 bases. The CDR3 loop spans 14 amino acids. Germline V lookup: CDR1 LNHDA, CDR2 SQIVND (reference sequence). After removal of 5 bases from V and 2 bases from J, the junction contained 3 bases not matched to a gene. The chain's CDR3 is CASSGRGPYNEQFF. The CDR3 DNA follows: TGTGCCAGTAGTGGTAGGGGGCCCTACAATGAGCAGTTCTTC.

This clonotype was observed a handful of times. This sequence joins TRBV2 and TRBJ2-1, with 8 bases fitting TRBD1. Trimming took 3 bases from V and 8 from J; bases not matched to a gene: 12. CDR3 size: 16 residues. Germline loops: CDR1 SNHLY, CDR2 FYNNEI. CDR3 in DNA: TGTGCCAGCAGTGATAGGACAGGGATTTGGCGGGATGAGCAGTTCTTC. This encodes CASSDRTGIWRDEQFF.

In this sample, this clonotype turned up many times. The rearrangement uses TRBV7-8 and TRBJ1-1, with no clear D. Germline CDR1 is SGHVS and CDR2 is FQNEAQ. V lost 4 bases and J 1 base, leaving 7 bases between the germline ends. The CDR3 is 13 residues long. The chain's CDR3 is CASSYQQNTEAFF. For the CDR3, the DNA is TGTGCCAGCAGCTATCAGCAGAACACTGAAGCTTTCTTT.

This clonotype was observed many times. The chain employs TRBV6-2 or TRBV6-3 and TRBJ2-1, with D unclear. Trimming took 8 bases from V and 9 from J, leaving 5 bases between them. This CDR3 region has 9 residues. Germline V CDR1 and CDR2: MNHEY, SVGEGT. Written as DNA, the CDR3 is TGTGCCAGCGGTCGTGAGCAGTTCTTC. Translating gives CASGREQFF.

This clonotype has more than one count but fewer than ten. The gene calls are TRBV15 and TRBJ2-3; 9 bases fit TRBD2. CDR1 and CDR2 (germline): LNHNV, YYDKDF (reference sequence). After removal of 5 bases from V and 6 bases from J, the junction contained 15 bases not matched to a gene. CDR3 length: 17 residues. CDR3 bases: TGTGCCACCAGCGAGAAAGGCAGCGGGAGGAGGAGGGATACGCAGTATTTT. It encodes CATSEKGSGRRRDTQYF.

This clonotype was seen more than once but under ten times. This chain uses TRBV20-1 with TRBJ2-1; 8 bases fit TRBD2. The CDR3 extends over 15 amino acids. Germline-derived CDR1 and CDR2 are DFQATT and SNEGSKA (reference sequence). The V gene end was trimmed by 2 bases and the J gene end by 2 bases; junction bases not matched to a gene: 5. CDR3 bases: TGCAGTGCTAGATCCGAGACTAGCGCCTACAATGAGCAGTTCTTC. Protein: CSARSETSAYNEQFF.

There are many counts of this clonotype. The CDR3 here is CASSQRLAGGIGETQYF. DNA for the CDR3: TGTGCCAGCAGCCAGCGACTAGCGGGGGGGATCGGGGAGACCCAGTACTTC. V is TRBV4-2 and J is TRBJ2-5; 14 nucleotides align to TRBD2. Trimming cost V 3 bases and J 5 bases; bases outside gene matches: 8. The CDR3 contains 17 residues. Germline values: CDR1 LGHNA, CDR2 YNFKEQ.

This clonotype appeared many times. The chain combines TRBV5-5 with TRBJ2-7, with 9 bases fitting TRBD2. With 0 bases clipped from V and 3 bases from J, the junction kept 4 bases outside the gene matches. Germline V gene sequence: CDR1 SGHKS, CDR2 YYEKEE (reference sequence). The CDR3 covers 15 residues. This CDR3 is CASSLGSGGDYEQYF. The CDR3 DNA sequence: TGTGCCAGCAGCTTGGGTAGCGGGGGCGACTACGAGCAGTACTTC.

This clonotype was counted many times. The chain joins TRBV2 to TRBJ1-1; the D gene is possibly TRBD1 (5 bases). The germline V and J ends were trimmed by 4 bases and 6 bases, with 9 bases remaining between them. Germline values: CDR1 SNHLY, CDR2 FYNNEI. CDR3 length equals 12 residues. The chain's CDR3 is CASSGGYAEAFF. The CDR3 DNA sequence: TGTGCCAGCAGTGGGGGGTACGCTGAAGCTTTCTTT. The complete variable domain, with remaining parts taken from reference TRBV2 and TRBJ1-1, reads EPEVTQTPSHQVTQMGQEVILRCVPISNHLYFYWYRQILGQKVEFLVSFYNNEISEKSEIFDDQFSVERPDGSNFTLKIRSTKLEDSAMYFCASSGGYAEAFFGQGTRLTVV.

This clonotype was observed many times. The chain recombines TRBV20-1 with TRBJ2-3; TRBD2 might be the D (6 bases). CDR3 size: 16 residues. Germline V lookup: CDR1 DFQATT, CDR2 SNEGSKA (reference sequence). Trimming shortened V by 1 base and J by 6 bases, and 20 bases separated the two germline ends. CDR3 DNA sequence: TGCAGTGCTAGAGCCCCCCCTAGCGATCCACGGGATACGCAGTATTTT. Amino acids: CSARAPPSDPRDTQYF.

This clonotype was counted ten times or more. V is TRBV6-1 and J is TRBJ2-1; D remains unclear. CDR3 length: 11 residues. The V gene's germline CDR1 is MNHNS and CDR2 SASEGT. Trimming removed 4 bases at V and 10 bases at J, with 8 bases between. The CDR3 DNA sequence: TGTGCCAGCAGTGGTGTGACAGAGCAGTTCTTC. Protein product: CASSGVTEQFF.

In its sample, this clonotype was seen many times. The chain employs TRBV2 and TRBJ1-2; D may be TRBD1 (5 bases). Trimming took off 4 bases at V and 3 bases at J, with 12 bases between the two ends. Germline V lookup: CDR1 SNHLY, CDR2 FYNNEI. The length of the CDR3 is 14 residues. The CDR3 sequence is CASSGWGGYYGYTF. CDR3 sequence (DNA): TGTGCCAGCAGTGGATGGGGCGGGTACTATGGCTACACCTTC.

This clonotype has at least ten counts. The chain is built from TRBV7-8 and TRBJ1-5; D gene ambiguous. This CDR3 contains 15 residues. The germline CDR1 and CDR2 sequences are SGHVS and FQNEAQ. The V end lost 5 bases, the J end lost 0 bases, and 11 bases lay between the germline ends. This CDR3 reads CASSGGSLSNQPQHF. CDR3 nucleotide sequence: TGTGCCAGCAGCGGCGGGAGTCTTAGCAATCAGCCCCAGCATTTT. The complete variable domain, with remaining parts taken from reference TRBV7-8 and TRBJ1-5, reads GAGVSQSPRYKVAKRGQDVALRCDPISGHVSLFWYQQALGQGPEFLTYFQNEAQLDKSGLPSDRFFAERPEGSVSTLKIQRTQQEDSAVYLCASSGGSLSNQPQHFGDGTRLSIL.

Concerning this clonotype: With a much larger clone just one base away, this may be a read error. V gene TRBV6-6 combines with J gene TRBJ2-2, with D tentatively TRBD2 (5 bases). CDR1 and CDR2 from the germline V gene are MNHNY and SVGAGI (reference sequence). The CDR3 consists of 14 residues. The CDR3 bases are TGTGCCAGCAGAAGAGGGCGGAACACCTGGGAGCTGTTTTTT. Its translation is CASRRGRNTWELFF.

The rearrangement uses TRBV4-3 and TRBJ2-7, with D possibly matching TRBD2 (6 bases). V lost 0 bases and J lost 3, with 18 bases in between. The CDR3 consists of 17 residues. The germline V gene has CDR1 LGHNA and CDR2 YSLEER. The CDR3 reads CASSQEGSSGLSYEQYF. The CDR3 bases are TGCGCCAGCAGCCAAGAGGGCTCCAGCGGGTTAAGCTACGAGCAGTACTTC.

Only a few counts were recorded for this clonotype. J is TRBJ2-6 and V is TRBV5-6; D might be TRBD2 (6 bases). Germline CDR1 is SGHDT and CDR2 is YYEEEE. V gave up 4 bases and J gave up 0 bases, with 20 bases separating them. This CDR3 region has 19 residues. The CDR3, as DNA: TGTGCCAGCAGCCCCTCACTGGGAGCGGGTTACTCTGGGGCCAACGTCCTGACTTTC. This sequence encodes CASSPSLGAGYSGANVLTF.

This clonotype was counted many times. The chain has TRBV5-1 and TRBJ2-5; TRBD1 aligns across 7 bases. Looked up from germline, CDR1 is SGHRS and CDR2 is YFSETQ. The CDR3 extends over 14 amino acids. V shed 6 bases, J shed 2 bases, and the junction held 7 bases outside the gene matches. CDR3 protein: CASTERTGQETQYF. The DNA of the CDR3 is TGCGCCAGCACCGAAAGGACAGGTCAAGAGACCCAGTACTTC.

The CDR3 loop reads CASSPDGKNTEAFF. The DNA of the CDR3 is TGTGCCAGCAGCCCCGACGGAAAGAACACTGAAGCTTTCTTT. The chain employs TRBV11-3 and TRBJ1-1, with unresolved D. CDR3 length: 14 amino acids. Trimming removed 5 bases from V and 1 base from J, with 11 bases in between. Germline V gives CDR1 SGHNT, CDR2 YENEEA. Looking up the rest from reference TRBV11-3 and TRBJ1-1 gives the full variable domain: EAGVVQSPRYKIIEKKQPVAFWCNPISGHNTLYWYLQNLGQGPELLIRYENEEAVDDSQLPKDRFSAERLKGVDSTLKIQPAELGDSAVYLCASSPDGKNTEAFFGQGTRLTVV.

The gene calls are TRBV5-4 and TRBJ2-2; D is undetermined. The V gene's germline CDR1 is SGHNT and CDR2 YYREEE (reference sequence). The germline V and J ends were trimmed by 3 bases and 0 bases, with 9 bases remaining between them. The CDR3 is made up of 15 amino acids. The chain's CDR3 is CASSSTRANTGELFF. CDR3 DNA: TGTGCCAGCAGCTCTACCCGCGCGAACACCGGGGAGCTGTTTTTT. Together with reference TRBV5-4 and TRBJ2-2, the CDR3 gives the full variable domain: ETGVTQSPTHLIKTRGQQVTLRCSSQSGHNTVSWYQQALGQGPQFIFQYYREEENGRGNFPPRFSGLQFPNYSSELNVNALELDDSALYLCASSSTRANTGELFFGEGSRLTVL.

This clonotype was counted at least ten times. V usage is TRBV2 and J usage is TRBJ1-1, with D possibly being TRBD1 (6 bases). Trimming took off 9 bases at V and 4 bases at J, with 15 bases between the two ends. Germline V CDR1 and CDR2: SNHLY, FYNNEI. The CDR3 has 13 amino acids. CDR3 in amino acids: CASKQGEPTEAFF. CDR3 coding DNA: TGTGCCAGTAAACAGGGAGAGCCCACTGAAGCTTTCTTT.

This clonotype came up many times. The chain combines TRBV7-3 with TRBJ1-1; no reliable D call. CDR1 is SGHTA, CDR2 FQGTGA, per germline. CDR3 length: 13 residues. Trimming removed 2 bases from V and 1 base from J, with 5 bases in between. Here the CDR3 DNA reads TGTGCCAGCAGCTTAGAGGCGAACACTGAAGCTTTCTTT. It encodes CASSLEANTEAFF. The complete variable domain, with remaining parts taken from reference TRBV7-3 and TRBJ1-1, reads GAGVSQTPSNKVTEKGKYVELRCDPISGHTALYWYRQSLGQGPEFLIYFQGTGAADDSGLPNDRFFAVRPEGSVSTLKIQRTERGDSAVYLCASSLEANTEAFFGQGTRLTVV.